This T cell receptor beta chain comes out of a study of shared clonotypes between healthy human individuals. Study summary: Three CD4 naive, three CD4 memory, two CD8 naive and one CD8 memory plate were used per donor.

Several immunoSEQ plates held equal portions of the genomic DNA taken from each subset. Assay used: immunoSEQ multiplex PCR; TCRdb lists only in-frame clones, some missing. The sample holds approximately 530,000 clones; 95% to 97% are singletons and the top ten take about 0.064%. V shed 0 bases, J shed 2 bases, and the junction held 11 bases outside the gene matches. Germline CDR1 and CDR2: LNHNV and YYDKDF (reference sequence). The CDR3 spans 19 residues. The specimen was naive CD4+ T cells sorted from blood. Regarding subset: CD45RA+ positively selected. The rearrangement uses TRBV15 and TRBJ2-2, with 8 bases matching TRBD1. The sequence came from a woman aged 25 to 45 in good health. In DNA form, the CDR3 reads TGTGCCACCAGCAGAGATGCCCCCCGGACAGGGATTAACACCGGGGAGCTGTTTTTT. Its protein is CATSRDAPRTGINTGELFF.